Below, 2 T cell receptor beta chains from the same sample are listed, as sequenced in a study of blood T cell repertoires in COVID-19. Sequencing used immunoSEQ multiplex PCR; TCRdb keeps in-frame clones, though not all of them. The sample contains 84,000 or so clones, 79% of which appear only once. Sequenced: peripheral blood. The receptor source for this set is a man between 65 and 85 years old with acute or convalescent COVID-19.

The table lists this clone with a count of one. The genes are TRBV5-1 and TRBJ1-4; D perhaps matches TRBD1 (5 bases). Trimming cost V 0 bases and J 1 base, with 7 bases left between them. The CDR3 totals 15 residues. CDR1 SGHRS and CDR2 YFSETQ come from the germline V gene. CDR3 DNA sequence: TGCGCCAGCAGCTTGGAAGGGGTAACTAATGAAAAACTGTTTTTT. Amino acid sequence: CASSLEGVTNEKLFF. Looking up the rest from reference TRBV5-1 and TRBJ1-4 gives the full variable domain: KAGVTQTPRYLIKTRGQQVTLSCSPISGHRSVSWYQQTPGQGLQFLFEYFSETQRNKGNFPGRFSGRQFSNSRSEMNVSTLELGDSALYLCASSLEGVTNEKLFFGSGTQLSVL.

The chain recombines TRBV6-1 with TRBJ2-5, with 7 bases lining up with TRBD2. J was trimmed by 5 bases and V by 2 bases; bases with no gene match: 5. Germline V gene lookup returns CDR1 MNHNS and CDR2 SASEGT. The CDR3 has 14 residues. CDR3 loop: CASSEFGGKETQYF. In DNA form, the CDR3 reads TGTGCCAGCAGTGAATTCGGGGGGAAGGAGACCCAGTACTTC.